This passage covers 24 T cell receptor beta chains from one sample sequenced in a study of shared clonotypes between healthy human individuals. Only in-frame clones appear in the TCRdb table, and some are missing; sequencing was by immunoSEQ multiplex PCR. This sample has millions of clones, with 95% found just once. Sequenced material: naive CD4+ T cells sorted from blood. This sample's subset: CD45RA+ positively selected. The receptors here all came from a man aged 18 to 29 in good health.

This rearrangement joins TRBV6-6 to TRBJ2-3; D may be TRBD1 or TRBD2 (5 bases each). The germline V gene encodes CDR1 MNHNY and CDR2 SVGAGI (reference sequence). V lost 2 bases, J lost 2 bases, and 8 bases lay in between. The CDR3 sequence is 14 residues long. The CDR3 sequence: CASSYGDHTDTQYF. The CDR3 nucleotides are TGTGCCAGCAGTTACGGGGACCACACAGATACGCAGTATTTT.

The chain has TRBV7-9 and TRBJ1-1; possibly TRBD1 for D (5 bases). This CDR3 is 15 amino acids long. From germline, CDR1 is SEHNR and CDR2 FQNEAQ (reference sequence). V lost 2 bases to trimming and J lost 1 base, with 11 bases between them. As DNA, the CDR3 is TGTGCCAGCAGCTTACTTACCACAGGGAACACTGAAGCTTTCTTT. It encodes CASSLLTTGNTEAFF.

This clone was seen once. J is TRBJ2-4 and V is TRBV21-1. TRBV21-1 is recorded as a pseudogene. The CDR3 totals 13 residues. The CDR3 sequence is CASSNLAKNIQYF. CDR3 bases: TGTGCCAGCAGCAATTTAGCCAAAAACATTCAGTACTTC.

This rearrangement joins TRBV11-2 to TRBJ1-5, with 7 bases that match TRBD1. CDR1 SGHAT and CDR2 FQNNGV come from the germline V gene. The CDR3 extends over 14 amino acids. V lost 3 bases, J lost 5 bases, and 4 bases stayed unmatched. The CDR3 region has the DNA TGTGCCAGCAGCTTGGGACAGTGGGATCAGCCCCAGCATTTT. Translation gives CASSLGQWDQPQHF. Full variable domain (outside the CDR3, taken from reference TRBV11-2 and TRBJ1-5): EAGVAQSPRYKIIEKRQSVAFWCNPISGHATLYWYQQILGQGPKLLIQFQNNGVVDDSQLPKDRFSAERLKGVDSTLKIQPAKLEDSAVYLCASSLGQWDQPQHFGDGTRLSIL.

The chain combines TRBV2 with TRBJ2-3, with 8 bases aligning to TRBD2. CDR3 length: 14 amino acids. V shed 5 bases, J shed 4 bases, and the junction held 5 bases outside the gene matches. Germline V gene lookup returns CDR1 SNHLY and CDR2 FYNNEI. CDR3 coding DNA: TGTGCCAGCAGTTTAAGCGGGAGACCAGATACGCAGTATTTT. As protein: CASSLSGRPDTQYF.

V gene TRBV5-1 combines with J gene TRBJ2-2, with TRBD1 identical over 9 bases. This CDR3 has 16 residues. With V trimmed by 0 bases and J by 4 bases, 4 bases remained unmatched. The V gene's germline CDR1 is SGHRS and CDR2 YFSETQ. CDR3 residues: CASSLVGQGGTGELFF. DNA of the CDR3: TGCGCCAGCAGCTTGGTGGGACAGGGAGGCACCGGGGAGCTGTTTTTT. The full variable domain, with the rest looked up from reference TRBV5-1 and TRBJ2-2, is KAGVTQTPRYLIKTRGQQVTLSCSPISGHRSVSWYQQTPGQGLQFLFEYFSETQRNKGNFPGRFSGRQFSNSRSEMNVSTLELGDSALYLCASSLVGQGGTGELFFGEGSRLTVL.

This clone was detected once. This chain joins TRBV30 and TRBJ2-7; D unclear. Trimming pared 0 bases from V and 6 bases from J, leaving 15 bases between. Germline CDR1 is GTSNPN and CDR2 is SVGIG (reference sequence). The CDR3 has 14 residues. CDR3 nucleotide sequence: TGTGCCTGGAGTGTACGCAGGTTCACCGCCGAGCAGTACTTC. It translates to CAWSVRRFTAEQYF.

J is TRBJ2-7 and V is TRBV2; TRBD1 might be the D (5 bases). The CDR3 spans 14 residues. Trimming removed 8 bases from V and 0 bases from J, with 14 bases in between. The germline CDR1 and CDR2 sequences are SNHLY and FYNNEI. The CDR3 DNA reads as TGTGCCAGCCTAGTGACAGATAACTCCTACGAGCAGTACTTC. The encoded protein is CASLVTDNSYEQYF.

The chain carries TRBV5-1 and TRBJ2-5; D is unclear. The CDR3 sequence is 15 residues long. In germline, CDR1 is SGHRS, CDR2 YFSETQ. Trimming removed 0 bases at V and 4 bases at J, with 13 bases between. The CDR3 DNA is TGCGCCAGCAGCTTGGGCGGCGGCCAGGTAGAGACCCAGTACTTC. Translation: CASSLGGGQVETQYF.

This chain joins TRBV6-5 and TRBJ1-2; D is unclear. This CDR3 has 16 residues. Deletions cut 0 bases from V and 6 bases from J, with 17 bases between. Germline V CDR1 and CDR2: MNHEY, SVGAGI. CDR3 nucleotides: TGTGCCAGCAGTTACTCGCTCCTGGAGAGGTGGAATGGCTACACCTTC. Its protein product is CASSYSLLERWNGYTF.

This chain joins TRBV5-1 and TRBJ1-5; 7 nucleotides agree with TRBD1. The junction had 4 bases not matched to a gene; V was cut back by 3 bases and J by 7 bases. Per the germline V gene, CDR1 is SGHRS and CDR2 is YFSETQ. The CDR3 is 13 amino acids. Here the CDR3 reads CASSSDRDQPQHF. CDR3 coding DNA: TGCGCCAGCAGCTCAGACAGGGACCAGCCCCAGCATTTT. Drawing the rest from reference TRBV5-1 and TRBJ1-5, the complete variable domain is KAGVTQTPRYLIKTRGQQVTLSCSPISGHRSVSWYQQTPGQGLQFLFEYFSETQRNKGNFPGRFSGRQFSNSRSEMNVSTLELGDSALYLCASSSDRDQPQHFGDGTRLSIL.

V gene TRBV7-6 combines with J gene TRBJ1-1; D not resolved. CDR3 length equals 14 residues. Per the germline V gene, CDR1 is SGHVS and CDR2 is FNYEAQ. V was pared by 5 bases and J by 0 bases, with 10 bases between. CDR3 loop: CASSPGEMNTEAFF. The CDR3 region has the DNA TGTGCCAGCAGCCCGGGAGAAATGAACACTGAAGCTTTCTTT.

This clone was seen more than once but under ten times. The rearrangement joins TRBV11-2 to TRBJ1-6, with D unresolved. From germline, CDR1 is SGHAT and CDR2 FQNNGV. The CDR3 covers 12 residues. The V and J ends lost 5 bases and 11 bases respectively, with 10 bases between them. The CDR3 bases are TGTGCCAGCAGCCCAGAGGTTCCACCCCTCCACTTT. This gives the protein CASSPEVPPLHF.

The CDR3 coding sequence is TGTGCCAGCAGCCTGGGTAACTGGCAGCCCCAGCATTTT. Translated, it gives CASSLGNWQPQHF. The rearrangement uses TRBV7-2 and TRBJ1-5; D gene ambiguous. The V and J ends lost 5 bases and 7 bases respectively, with 12 bases between them. The CDR3 runs 13 residues. Germline V gene lookup returns CDR1 SGHTA and CDR2 FQGNSA.

The J gene is TRBJ2-7, the V gene TRBV5-6; TRBD1 matches at 9 bases. The V gene end was trimmed by 5 bases and the J gene end by 0 bases; junction bases not matched to a gene: 15. The CDR3 spans 18 residues. Germline loops: CDR1 SGHDT, CDR2 YYEEEE. CDR3 amino acids: CASSSGQGLYPSSYEQYF. CDR3 DNA: TGTGCCAGCAGTTCCGGACAGGGGCTCTACCCAAGCTCCTACGAGCAGTACTTC.

V usage is TRBV5-6 and J usage is TRBJ1-5, with 10 bases matching TRBD1. Trimming removed 4 bases from V and 5 bases from J; junction bases left unmatched: 3. In germline, CDR1 is SGHDT, CDR2 YYEEEE. The CDR3 contains 14 residues. CDR3 coding DNA: TGTGCCAGCAGCGAGGGACAGGGGCATCAGCCCCAGCATTTT. It specifies CASSEGQGHQPQHF.

On this clone: In the same sample, other DNA sequences code for this CDR3. The chain has TRBV30 and TRBJ2-7; D may be TRBD1 (6 bases). The ends were cut back, 3 bases at V and 5 bases at J, with 11 bases in the middle. Germline CDR1 and CDR2: GTSNPN and SVGIG (reference sequence). The CDR3 is 12 residues long. This CDR3 is CAWSVQGHEQYF. The CDR3 DNA follows: TGTGCCTGGAGCGTACAGGGCCACGAGCAGTACTTC.

This chain connects TRBV6-1 to TRBJ2-3; D perhaps matches TRBD2 (7 bases). The V gene lost 8 bases and the J gene lost 7 bases, with 13 bases spanning the gap. CDR3 size: 12 residues. CDR1 and CDR2 from the germline V gene are MNHNS and SASEGT. The CDR3 sequence: CASGGATYTQYF. CDR3 nucleotides: TGTGCCAGCGGGGGGGCCACCTATACGCAGTATTTT.

The chain carries TRBV5-4 and TRBJ1-2, with D maybe TRBD1 (6 bases). The CDR3 is 14 residues long. Deletions cut 0 bases from V and 6 bases from J, with 12 bases between. CDR1 is SGHNT, CDR2 YYREEE, per germline (reference sequence). In DNA form, the CDR3 reads TGTGCCAGCAGCTTGGAGGGCAGGGGAGATGGCTACACCTTC. As protein: CASSLEGRGDGYTF.

The V gene is TRBV29-1, the J gene TRBJ2-4; TRBD1 matches 8 bases. Germline V lookup: CDR1 SQVTM, CDR2 ANQGSEA. The V and J ends lost 1 base and 6 bases, in that order; junction bases with no gene match: 8. The CDR3 loop spans 15 amino acids. This CDR3 reads CSVEGIDRGVNIQYF. The DNA of the CDR3 is TGCAGCGTTGAAGGGATAGACAGGGGTGTAAACATTCAGTACTTC. The entire variable domain, with the rest obtained from reference TRBV29-1 and TRBJ2-4, is as follows: SAVISQKPSRDICQRGTSLTIQCQVDSQVTMMFWYRQQPGQSLTLIATANQGSEATYESGFVIDKFPISRPNLTFSTLTVSNMSPEDSSIYLCSVEGIDRGVNIQYFGAGTRLSVL.

In this sample, this clone turned up a few times. The chain combines TRBV5-4 with TRBJ2-3; D may be TRBD2 (5 bases). The V end was cut by 0 bases, the J end by 4 bases, with 18 bases between. The CDR3 totals 17 residues. CDR1 SGHNT and CDR2 YYREEE come from the germline V gene (reference sequence). The CDR3 nucleotides are TGTGCCAGCAGCTTGGCCGCCGGGCGGGCCGGGTCAGATACGCAGTATTTT. Translated: CASSLAAGRAGSDTQYF.

The chain links TRBV10-3 to TRBJ2-5; TRBD1 is a possible D gene (5 bases). Between the trimmed V and J ends, which lost 3 bases and 2 bases, there was a span of 13 bases. Germline V gene data show CDR1 as ENHRY and CDR2 as SYGVKD. This CDR3 contains 15 residues. CDR3 protein: CAISDGAAGQETQYF. CDR3 coding DNA: TGTGCCATCAGTGATGGGGCGGCAGGGCAAGAGACCCAGTACTTC.

A single count supports this clone. This sample also contains other DNA sequences that code for the same CDR3. The chain uses TRBV5-4 and TRBJ2-7; TRBD2 matches at 13 bases. The CDR3 loop spans 15 amino acids. Trimming cost V 4 bases and J 1 base; bases outside gene matches: 2. Germline V gene sequence: CDR1 SGHNT, CDR2 YYREEE (reference sequence). CDR3 nucleotides: TGTGCCAGCAGCACGGGACTAGCGGGGTCCTACGAGCAGTACTTC. It encodes CASSTGLAGSYEQYF.

The genes are TRBV5-6 and TRBJ2-3, with 7 bases identical to TRBD1. The CDR3 covers 15 residues. With V trimmed by 0 bases and J by 4 bases, 5 bases remained unmatched. Germline V lookup: CDR1 SGHDT, CDR2 YYEEEE. The CDR3, as DNA: TGTGCCAGCAGCTTGGGACAGGGATTGGCAGATACGCAGTATTTT. This translates into CASSLGQGLADTQYF.